The 18 T cell receptor beta chains below were found in one sample sequenced in a study of cytomegalovirus exposure and HLA in healthy donors. The PCR used 60 Vbeta and 13 Jbeta primers. Method: immunoSEQ multiplex PCR; TCRdb's copy keeps in-frame clones and lacks some. The sample carries about 230,000 clones, approximately 80% recorded once. Specimen: PBMCs. The receptors shown here come from a woman aged 40 to 49 in good health and CMV-seronegative.

V gene TRBV11-3 combines with J gene TRBJ2-3; 7 bases map to TRBD1. CDR1 and CDR2 (germline): SGHNT, YENEEA. This CDR3 has 12 amino acids. Trimming removed 5 bases from V and 6 bases from J; junction bases left unmatched: 2. In nucleotides, the CDR3 is TGTGCCAGCAGCATCAGGGGGGATACGCAGTATTTT. As protein: CASSIRGDTQYF.

The chain has TRBV11-1 and TRBJ2-3, with D possibly being TRBD2 (6 bases). Trimming left V 5 bases short and J 2 bases short, with 17 bases between. Germline V gene data show CDR1 as SGHAT and CDR2 as FQDESV (reference sequence). This CDR3 comprises 16 residues. The CDR3: CASSARLLASTDTQYF. The DNA for the CDR3 is TGTGCCAGCAGCGCAAGACTACTAGCTTCCACAGATACGCAGTATTTT.

This clone was seen a handful of times. The V call is TRBV29-1, the J call TRBJ1-1; no definite D call. Between the trimmed V and J ends, which lost 8 bases and 1 base, there was a span of 8 bases. Germline V gives CDR1 SQVTM, CDR2 ANQGSEA. The CDR3 is made up of 11 amino acids. The CDR3, as DNA: TGCAGCCTGAGGGAGAACACTGAAGCTTTCTTT. It yields the protein CSLRENTEAFF.

The CDR3 spells CASSLSRRVGYTF. The CDR3 region has the DNA TGTGCCAGCAGCTTATCCCGGAGGGTCGGCTACACCTTC. J is TRBJ1-2 and V is TRBV7-2; D remains unclear. The CDR3 has 13 residues. From germline, CDR1 is SGHTA and CDR2 FQGNSA. The V end was cut by 2 bases, the J end by 8 bases, with 12 bases between.

Concerning this clone itself: The germline gene is not matched at one end of the junction; a read error may be the cause. The chain has TRBV7-9 and TRBJ2-7; D is perhaps TRBD1 (6 bases). Germline lookup yields CDR1 SEHNR and CDR2 FQNEAQ (reference sequence). This CDR3 contains 16 residues. Here the CDR3 reads CSSSLAPGHSSYEQYF. The CDR3 DNA follows: TGTTCCAGCAGCTTAGCCCCGGGACACTCCTCCTACGAGCAGTACTTC.

The chain uses TRBV13 and TRBJ2-5; 8 bases match TRBD1. The J call is doubtful: the DNA matches TRBJ2-7 better. The germline V gene has CDR1 PRHDT and CDR2 FYEKMQ (reference sequence). The CDR3 contains 16 residues. The DNA for the CDR3 is TGTGCCAGCAGCTCGGCAGGGGGCAGTAAATTAGGCGAGCAGTACTTC. This sequence encodes CASSSAGGSKLGEQYF.

This chain uses TRBV15 with TRBJ2-3; TRBD2 matches 12 bases. This CDR3 comprises 20 residues. V trimming: 0 bases; J trimming: 0 bases; junction bases outside the gene matches: 10. The germline CDR1 and CDR2 sequences are LNHNV and YYDKDF (reference sequence). The CDR3 bases are TGTGCCACCAGCAGAGATAGGGGGACTAGCGGGTACCCTAGCACAGATACGCAGTATTTT. Its protein is CATSRDRGTSGYPSTDTQYF.

This clone was seen a single time. This rearrangement joins TRBV5-1 to TRBJ2-5; 7 bases align to TRBD1. The germline V gene encodes CDR1 SGHRS and CDR2 YFSETQ. The V gene end was trimmed by 4 bases and the J gene end by 2 bases; junction bases not matched to a gene: 2. The CDR3 totals 13 residues. The CDR3 nucleotides read TGCGCCAGCAGCGAACAGGGGCAAGAGACCCAGTACTTC. Its protein is CASSEQGQETQYF.

This clone appeared once. The chain links TRBV28 to TRBJ2-1, with a possible D match to TRBD1 (5 bases). The germline V gene has CDR1 MDHEN and CDR2 SYDVKM. This CDR3 has 14 amino acids. Deletions cut 3 bases from V and 12 bases from J, with 18 bases between. The CDR3 DNA reads as TGTGCCAGCAGTTTTGTGGAGTACCCTAGGGGGCAGTTCTTC. This gives the protein CASSFVEYPRGQFF.

The V gene is TRBV7-6, the J gene TRBJ2-1; D gene uncertain. This CDR3 is built from 13 residues. V dropped 0 bases and J dropped 4 bases, with 4 bases sitting between them. Germline values: CDR1 SGHVS, CDR2 FNYEAQ. CDR3 loop: CASSLARYNEQFF. The CDR3 coding sequence is TGTGCCAGCAGCTTAGCCAGGTACAATGAGCAGTTCTTC. The whole variable domain, filled in from reference TRBV7-6 and TRBJ2-1, reads GAGVSQSPRYKVTKRGQDVALRCDPISGHVSLYWYRQALGQGPEFLTYFNYEAQQDKSGLPNDRFSAERPEGSISTLTIQRTEQRDSAMYRCASSLARYNEQFFGPGTRLTVL.

The chain carries TRBV15 and TRBJ1-5; 8 bases are shared with TRBD1. J gave up 0 bases and V 3 bases, and 10 bases lay outside the gene matches. The CDR3 consists of 18 residues. Germline-derived CDR1 and CDR2 are LNHNV and YYDKDF (reference sequence). The CDR3 DNA sequence: TGTGCCACCAGCAGGCGGACAGGGCCCCAATATAGCAATCAGCCCCAGCATTTT. Its translation: CATSRRTGPQYSNQPQHF. Using reference TRBV15 and TRBJ1-5 for the parts outside the CDR3, the full variable domain is DAMVIQNPRYQVTQFGKPVTLSCSQTLNHNVMYWYQQKSSQAPKLLFHYYDKDFNNEADTPDNFQSRRPNTSFCFLDIRSPGLGDTAMYLCATSRRTGPQYSNQPQHFGDGTRLSIL.

This chain uses TRBV9 with TRBJ2-7; TRBD2 matches 7 bases. The CDR3 loop spans 15 amino acids. Per the germline V gene, CDR1 is SGDLS and CDR2 is YYNGEE. V gave up 3 bases and J gave up 2 bases; unmatched junction bases: 8. The CDR3 region is CASSADASGPYEQYF. The CDR3, as DNA: TGTGCCAGCAGCGCAGACGCTAGCGGACCCTACGAGCAGTACTTC.

This chain joins TRBV7-9 and TRBJ2-3, with no clear D. Trimming stripped 1 base from V and 2 bases from J, with 7 bases between. The germline V gene encodes CDR1 SEHNR and CDR2 FQNEAQ (reference sequence). This CDR3 contains 14 residues. The DNA of the CDR3 is TGTGCCAGCAGCTTAGGGCAGGTCACAGATACGCAGTATTTT. Its protein is CASSLGQVTDTQYF. The full variable domain, its missing parts supplied by reference TRBV7-9 and TRBJ2-3, is DTGVSQNPRHKITKRGQNVTFRCDPISEHNRLYWYRQTLGQGPEFLTYFQNEAQLEKSRLLSDRFSAERPKGSFSTLEIQRTEQGDSAMYLCASSLGQVTDTQYFGPGTRLTVL.

Worth noting for this clone: The same CDR3 can be traced to other DNA sequences in this sample. V and J are TRBV11-3 and TRBJ1-1, with D possibly being TRBD1 (5 bases). V shed 0 bases and J shed 2 bases, with 7 bases lying between them. The V gene's germline CDR1 is SGHNT and CDR2 YENEEA. CDR3 length: 14 amino acids. CDR3 nucleotide sequence: TGTGCCAGCAGCTTAGAGGGGGGAAACACTGAAGCTTTCTTT. Translating gives CASSLEGGNTEAFF.

The chain employs TRBV10-3 and TRBJ2-5; the match to TRBD1 covers 9 bases. J lost 3 bases, V lost 4 bases, and 0 bases had no gene match. Germline-derived CDR1 and CDR2 are ENHRY and SYGVKD. The CDR3 loop spans 13 amino acids. CDR3 sequence reads: CAISGQGEETQYF. For the CDR3, the DNA is TGTGCCATCAGTGGACAGGGGGAAGAGACCCAGTACTTC.

The V call is TRBV18, the J call TRBJ1-2; D is perhaps TRBD1 (6 bases). Between the trimmed V and J ends, which lost 6 bases and 2 bases, there was a span of 22 bases. CDR1 and CDR2 (germline): KGHSH, LQKENI. The length of the CDR3 is 17 residues. The CDR3 here is CASSPLGVAQGNYGYTF. CDR3 DNA: TGTGCCAGCTCCCCCTTAGGAGTGGCACAGGGAAACTATGGCTACACCTTC.

V gene TRBV28 combines with J gene TRBJ2-7, with no clear D. This CDR3 region has 15 residues. Trimming cost V 1 base and J 3 bases, with 13 bases left between them. From germline, CDR1 is MDHEN and CDR2 SYDVKM. This CDR3 is CASSLSAGKVYEQYF. The CDR3 bases are TGTGCCAGCAGTTTATCGGCAGGAAAGGTCTACGAGCAGTACTTC.

The chain recombines TRBV18 with TRBJ2-7, with 9 positions matching TRBD1. The CDR3 runs to 18 residues. V was clipped by 3 bases and J by 5 bases; unmatched bases: 17. Germline V CDR1 and CDR2: KGHSH, LQKENI. CDR3 sequence reads: CASSPLEGLGQGSHEQYF. In DNA, the CDR3 is TGTGCCAGCTCACCGCTCGAAGGATTGGGACAGGGTAGCCACGAGCAGTACTTC.